A single sample gave rise to the 9 T cell receptor beta chains below, sequenced in a study of patients and donors after allogeneic stem cell transplantation. TCRdb analysed the RT-PCR reads with MiXCR anew, one entry per CDR3 protein. The data hold around 150,000 distinct CDR3 sequences, with about a third observed a single time. The sample consisted of blood, either unsorted or a sorted T cell fraction (not recorded which). The receptors derive from a human donor who was either an allogeneic HSCT recipient or a stem cell or donor lymphocyte infusion donor (not recorded which). It is not recorded whose cells these are; they may come from a transplant donor.

Only a few counts were recorded for this clonotype. The chain is built from TRBV11-2 and TRBJ2-1; 10 bases line up with TRBD1. With 1 base clipped from V and 2 bases from J, the junction kept 5 bases outside the gene matches. The CDR3 has 17 residues. Germline V lookup: CDR1 SGHAT, CDR2 FQNNGV. The CDR3 loop reads CASSLAPGTGAYNEQFF. The CDR3 region has the DNA TGTGCCAGCAGCTTAGCCCCCGGGACAGGGGCCTACAATGAGCAGTTCTTC. The full variable domain, completed using reference TRBV11-2 and TRBJ2-1, is EAGVAQSPRYKIIEKRQSVAFWCNPISGHATLYWYQQILGQGPKLLIQFQNNGVVDDSQLPKDRFSAERLKGVDSTLKIQPAKLEDSAVYLCASSLAPGTGAYNEQFFGPGTRLTVL.

The chain has TRBV12-3 or TRBV12-4 and TRBJ2-5; D remains ambiguous. Trimming stripped 5 bases from V and 4 bases from J, with 11 bases between. The CDR3 has 13 residues. The CDR3 DNA reads as TGTGCCAGCAGTACCCTAGTAGGAGAGACCCAGTACTTC. Translation: CASSTLVGETQYF.

The rearrangement joins TRBV10-3 to TRBJ1-5; D is uncertain. V lost 2 bases and J lost 7, with 9 bases in between. The CDR3 is 13 amino acids. Germline V gives CDR1 ENHRY, CDR2 SYGVKD. The CDR3 DNA is TGTGCCATCAGTGAGATTTCATGGCAGCCCCAGCATTTT. As protein: CAISEISWQPQHF.

The rearrangement uses TRBV27 and TRBJ1-4, with D possibly TRBD1 on 5 matching bases. Germline CDR1 is MNHEY and CDR2 is SMNVEV (reference sequence). Trimming cost V 4 bases and J 0 bases, with 18 bases left between them. The length of the CDR3 is 18 residues. The CDR3 sequence is CASSSLRGRLTTNEKLFF. The CDR3 DNA follows: TGTGCCAGCAGTTCTCTCCGGGGACGCCTTACAACTAATGAAAAACTGTTTTTT. Full variable domain (rest looked up from reference TRBV27 and TRBJ1-4): EAQVTQNPRYLITVTGKKLTVTCSQNMNHEYMSWYRQDPGLGLRQIYYSMNVEVTDKGDVPEGYKVSRKEKRNFPLILESPSPNQTSLYFCASSSLRGRLTTNEKLFFGSGTQLSVL.

The chain recombines TRBV4-3 with TRBJ2-3, with 9 bases that match TRBD1. The ends lost 0 bases at V and 2 bases at J; junction bases unmatched: 6. The CDR3 has 17 residues. Germline-derived CDR1 and CDR2 are LGHNA and YSLEER. CDR3 sequence: CASSQDRDRDYTDTQYF. The CDR3 DNA follows: TGCGCCAGCAGCCAAGATAGGGACAGGGACTACACAGATACGCAGTATTTT.

A few counts support this clonotype. Written as DNA, the CDR3 is TGTGCCAGCAGCCCCGTCCTTACTGAAGCTTTCTTT. Its translation: CASSPVLTEAFF. This chain joins TRBV11-2 and TRBJ1-1; D remains unclear. Trimming pared 5 bases from V and 5 bases from J, leaving 9 bases between. The CDR3 consists of 12 residues. Germline V gene data show CDR1 as SGHAT and CDR2 as FQNNGV.

Only a few counts were recorded for this clonotype. V usage is TRBV5-8 and J usage is TRBJ2-7, with D hard to call. Germline CDR1 reads SGHTS; CDR2 reads YDEGEE. There are 13 residues in the CDR3. V was pared by 0 bases and J by 3 bases, with 7 bases between. The CDR3 nucleotides are TGTGCCAGCAGCTTGGACACCCTCTACGAGCAGTACGTC. Its protein product is CASSLDTLYEQYV.

This clonotype was observed a handful of times. The CDR3 DNA reads as TGTGCCAGCAGTTTTCGCAGGGTTCGGGACTATGGCTACACCTTC. It codes for CASSFRRVRDYGYTF. This rearrangement joins TRBV6-5 to TRBJ1-2; D possibly corresponds to TRBD1 (5 bases). The CDR3 extends over 15 amino acids. The germline V gene encodes CDR1 MNHEY and CDR2 SVGAGI. The germline V and J ends were trimmed by 4 bases and 3 bases, with 15 bases remaining between them.

This clonotype appeared a few times. The rearrangement joins TRBV9 to TRBJ2-5; TRBD2 matches at 7 bases. The V segment lost 4 bases and the J segment 4 bases; nucleotides outside the gene matches: 13. Germline CDR1 SGDLS, CDR2 YYNGEE. The CDR3 has 16 residues. For the CDR3, the DNA is TGTGCCAGCAGCAGTTTGGGAGGGTCGCATTCAGAGACCCAGTACTTC. This gives the protein CASSSLGGSHSETQYF.